This T cell receptor beta chain was recorded in a study of T cell changes during pregnancy in multiple sclerosis. Clones were read by immunoSEQ multiplex PCR, and TCRdb kept only the in-frame ones, dropping some. This sample yields 39,000 or so clones, of which around 90% are seen a single time; roughly an eighth belongs to the top ten. Sequenced here: CD8+ T cells from peripheral blood mononuclear cells, sampled after pregnancy. This clonotype originated in a female donor with multiple sclerosis, enrolled in a pregnancy study.

CDR3 coding DNA: TGTGCCTGGACCCGAGCCGGGACAGGTTTTCAGCCCCAGCATTTT. Its translation: CAWTRAGTGFQPQHF. The chain uses TRBV30 and TRBJ1-5; 8 nucleotides match TRBD1. CDR1 is GTSNPN, CDR2 SVGIG, per germline (reference sequence). There are 15 residues in the CDR3. Losses at the gene ends were 4 bases for V and 6 bases for J; bases not matched to a gene: 11.